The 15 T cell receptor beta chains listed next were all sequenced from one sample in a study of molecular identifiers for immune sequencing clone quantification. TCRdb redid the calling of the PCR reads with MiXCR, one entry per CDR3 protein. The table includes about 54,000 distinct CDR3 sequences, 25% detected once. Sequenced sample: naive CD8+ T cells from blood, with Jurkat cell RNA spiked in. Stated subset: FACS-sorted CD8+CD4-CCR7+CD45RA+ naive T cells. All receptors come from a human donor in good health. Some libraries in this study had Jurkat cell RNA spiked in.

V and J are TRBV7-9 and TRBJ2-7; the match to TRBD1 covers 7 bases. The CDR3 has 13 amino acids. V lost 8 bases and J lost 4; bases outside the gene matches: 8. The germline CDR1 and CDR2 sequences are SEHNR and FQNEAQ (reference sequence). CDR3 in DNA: TGTGCCAGCTGCTCGGGACAGCTGTACGAGCAGTACTTC. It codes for CASCSGQLYEQYF.

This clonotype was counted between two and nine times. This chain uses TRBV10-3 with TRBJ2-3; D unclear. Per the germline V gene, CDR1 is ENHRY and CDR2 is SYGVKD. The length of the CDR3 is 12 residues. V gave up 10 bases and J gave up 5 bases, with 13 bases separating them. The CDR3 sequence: CANSPDGDTQYF. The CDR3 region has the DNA TGTGCCAACTCCCCCGATGGAGATACGCAGTATTTT.

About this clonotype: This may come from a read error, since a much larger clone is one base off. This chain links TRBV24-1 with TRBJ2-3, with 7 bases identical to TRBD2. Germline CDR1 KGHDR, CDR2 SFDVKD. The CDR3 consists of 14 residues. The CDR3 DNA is TGTGCCACCAGTGACCTTAGACTAGCAGATACGCAGTGTTTT. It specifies CATSDLRLADTQCF.

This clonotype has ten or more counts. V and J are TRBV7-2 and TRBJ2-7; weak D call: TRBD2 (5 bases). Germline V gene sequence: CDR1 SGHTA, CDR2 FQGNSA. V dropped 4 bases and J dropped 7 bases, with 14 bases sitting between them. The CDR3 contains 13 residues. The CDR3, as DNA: TGTGCCAGCAGCTCAGACGCGGGTCTGGAGCAGTACTTC. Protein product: CASSSDAGLEQYF.

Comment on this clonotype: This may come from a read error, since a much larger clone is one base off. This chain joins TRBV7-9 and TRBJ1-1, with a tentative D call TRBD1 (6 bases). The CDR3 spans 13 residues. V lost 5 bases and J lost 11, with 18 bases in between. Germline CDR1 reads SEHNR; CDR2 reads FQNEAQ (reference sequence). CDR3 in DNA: TGTGCCAGCAGCGAGGGGGGCCGCCTCTGGGCTTTCTTT. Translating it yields CASSEGGRLWAFF.

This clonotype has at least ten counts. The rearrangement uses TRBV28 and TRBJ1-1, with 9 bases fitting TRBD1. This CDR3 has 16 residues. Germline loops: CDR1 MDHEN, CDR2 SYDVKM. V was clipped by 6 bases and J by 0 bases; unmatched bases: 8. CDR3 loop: CASSQTGGPMNTEAFF. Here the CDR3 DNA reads TGTGCCAGCAGCCAGACAGGGGGACCGATGAACACTGAAGCTTTCTTT.

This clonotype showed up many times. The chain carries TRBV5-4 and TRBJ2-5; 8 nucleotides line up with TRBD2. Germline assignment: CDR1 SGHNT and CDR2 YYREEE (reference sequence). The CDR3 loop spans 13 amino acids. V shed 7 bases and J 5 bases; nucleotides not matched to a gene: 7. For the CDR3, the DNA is TGTGCCAGCGGTTATAGCGGGATCGAGACCCAGTACTTC. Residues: CASGYSGIETQYF.

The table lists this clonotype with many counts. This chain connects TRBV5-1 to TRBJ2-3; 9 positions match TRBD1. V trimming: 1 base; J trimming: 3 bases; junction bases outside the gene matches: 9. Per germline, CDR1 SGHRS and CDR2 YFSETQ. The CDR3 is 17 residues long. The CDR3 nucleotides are TGCGCCAGCAGCTTGCCCGGTCTACAGGGGGCAACAGATACGCAGTATTTT. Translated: CASSLPGLQGATDTQYF.

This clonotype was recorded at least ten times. Here the CDR3 reads CASSSGAGGRYNEQFF. CDR3 sequence (DNA): TGTGCCAGCAGCTCAGGAGCGGGGGGGCGATACAATGAGCAGTTCTTC. The chain is built from TRBV7-8 and TRBJ2-1, with 10 bases that match TRBD2. The CDR3 spans 16 residues. Germline V CDR1 and CDR2: SGHVS, FQNEAQ. V was clipped by 4 bases and J by 4 bases; unmatched bases: 7.

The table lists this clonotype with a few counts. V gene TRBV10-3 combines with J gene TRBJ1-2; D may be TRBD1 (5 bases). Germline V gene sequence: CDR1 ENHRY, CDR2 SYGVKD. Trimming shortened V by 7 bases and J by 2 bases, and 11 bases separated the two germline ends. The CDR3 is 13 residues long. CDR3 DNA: TGTGCCATCACCCCGACAGAAAACTATGGCTACACCTTC. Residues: CAITPTENYGYTF.

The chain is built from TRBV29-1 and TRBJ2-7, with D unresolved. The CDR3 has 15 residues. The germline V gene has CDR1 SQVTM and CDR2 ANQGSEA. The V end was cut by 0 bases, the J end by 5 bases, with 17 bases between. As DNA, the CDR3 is TGCAGCGTTGAAGATCGCATTGGGGTGGTCAACGAGCAGTACTTC. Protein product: CSVEDRIGVVNEQYF.

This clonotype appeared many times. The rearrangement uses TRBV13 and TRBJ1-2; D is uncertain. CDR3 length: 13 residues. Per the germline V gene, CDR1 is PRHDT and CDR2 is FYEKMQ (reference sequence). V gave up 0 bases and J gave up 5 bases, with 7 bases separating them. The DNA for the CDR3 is TGTGCCAGCAGCTTAGGATCCGCTTATGGCTACACCTTC. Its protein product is CASSLGSAYGYTF.

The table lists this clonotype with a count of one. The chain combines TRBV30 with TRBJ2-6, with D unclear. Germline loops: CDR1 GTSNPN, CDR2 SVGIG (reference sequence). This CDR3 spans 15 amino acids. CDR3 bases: TGTGTTTGGAGTGTATGGGGCTCTGGGGCCAACGTCCTGACTTTC. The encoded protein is CVWSVWGSGANVLTF.

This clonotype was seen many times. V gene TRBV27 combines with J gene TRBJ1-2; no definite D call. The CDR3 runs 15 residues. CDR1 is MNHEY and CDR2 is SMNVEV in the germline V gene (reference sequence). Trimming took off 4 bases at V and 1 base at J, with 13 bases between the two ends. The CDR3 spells CASSSNPTVNYGYTF. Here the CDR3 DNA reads TGTGCCAGCAGTTCGAACCCAACAGTTAACTATGGCTACACCTTC.

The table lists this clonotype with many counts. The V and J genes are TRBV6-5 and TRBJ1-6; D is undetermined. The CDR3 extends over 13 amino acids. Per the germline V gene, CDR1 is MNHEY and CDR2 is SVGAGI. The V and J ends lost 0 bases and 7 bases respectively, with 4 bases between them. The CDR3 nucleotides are TGTGCCAGCAGTTACTCTGTAAATTCACCCCTCCACTTT. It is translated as CASSYSVNSPLHF.